The 9 T cell receptor beta chains below come from one sample, sequenced in a study of blood T cell repertoires in COVID-19. Measured with immunoSEQ multiplex PCR; TCRdb has only the in-frame clones, and not every one. The sample lists some 240,000 clones, 65% to 85% occurring once. Input material: peripheral blood. The receptors were gathered from a human donor in a cohort sampled during active COVID-19.

The chain is built from TRBV12-3 or TRBV12-4 and TRBJ1-2; possibly TRBD1 for D (6 bases). Trimming pared 2 bases from V and 7 bases from J, leaving 11 bases between. This CDR3 is built from 13 residues. The CDR3 reads CASSLRTESGYTF. CDR3 sequence (DNA): TGTGCCAGCAGTTTACGGACAGAGTCTGGCTACACCTTC.

This chain links TRBV19 with TRBJ1-1, with 9 bases fitting TRBD1. CDR1 is LNHDA, CDR2 SQIVND, per germline (reference sequence). Losses at the gene ends were 7 bases for V and 6 bases for J; bases not matched to a gene: 6. This CDR3 spans 13 amino acids. The CDR3 loop is CASIQQGASEAFF. CDR3 in DNA: TGTGCCAGTATCCAACAGGGGGCCTCTGAAGCTTTCTTT.

This clone has ten or more counts. The V call is TRBV7-8, the J call TRBJ1-6; weak D call: TRBD1 (5 bases). The CDR3 is 14 amino acids. Between the trimmed V and J ends, which lost 5 bases and 10 bases, there was a span of 15 bases. From germline, CDR1 is SGHVS and CDR2 FQNEAQ. The CDR3 region has the DNA TGTGCCAGCAGCCACGGAGGGGTTTCGTCACCCCTCCACTTT. Protein: CASSHGGVSSPLHF.

This chain connects TRBV7-2 to TRBJ2-2, with a possible D match to TRBD2 (7 bases). The germline CDR1 and CDR2 sequences are SGHTA and FQGNSA. The germline V and J ends were trimmed by 6 bases and 11 bases, with 16 bases remaining between them. The CDR3 loop spans 13 amino acids. The CDR3: CASRLGGGGELFF. DNA for the CDR3: TGTGCCAGCAGGCTAGGGGGGGGCGGCGAGCTGTTTTTT. The variable domain in full, completed from reference TRBV7-2 and TRBJ2-2, reads GAGVSQSPSNKVTEKGKDVELRCDPISGHTALYWYRQSLGQGLEFLIYFQGNSAPDKSGLPSDRFSAERTGGSVSTLTIQRTQQEDSAVYLCASRLGGGGELFFGEGSRLTVL.

The chain has TRBV10-1 and TRBJ1-2; no clear D gene. The CDR3 runs to 14 residues. The germline CDR1 and CDR2 sequences are WNHNN and SYGVQD (reference sequence). Trimming removed 0 bases at V and 3 bases at J, with 8 bases between. The CDR3 DNA is TGCGCCAGCAGTGAGTCGGCCTGCTACTATGGCTACACCTTC. It encodes CASSESACYYGYTF.

This clone turned up a few times. The CDR3 is CSVITQSGQPQHF. The CDR3 nucleotides are TGCAGCGTTATAACCCAGTCTGGTCAGCCCCAGCATTTT. J is TRBJ1-5 and V is TRBV29-1; no clear D gene. V gave up 5 bases and J gave up 6 bases, with 14 bases separating them. Germline CDR1 is SQVTM and CDR2 is ANQGSEA. The CDR3 sequence is 13 residues long.

Details on this clone: No conserved phenylalanine or tryptophan ends this CDR3, so it is likely a read error. The DNA is omitted, as the CDR3 cannot be located on it reliably, and the CDR3 follows TCRdb's listing. The chain carries TRBV21-1 and TRBJ2-6; TRBD1, the table's D call, lacks a check against the DNA. TRBV21-1 is tagged as a pseudogene. The CDR3 adds up to 8 amino acids, both ends counted. The CDR3 sequence is CASSKDRV.

The rearrangement links TRBV3-1 (or the pseudogene TRBV3-2) to TRBJ2-4; D gene ambiguous. V gave up 0 bases and J gave up 0 bases, with 6 bases separating them. The CDR3 has 15 residues. Germline V CDR1 and CDR2: LGHDT, YNNKEL (reference sequence). Here the CDR3 DNA reads TGTGCCAGCAGCCAAGAGGGCCTAGCCAAAAACATTCAGTACTTC. Encoded protein: CASSQEGLAKNIQYF.

The rearrangement links TRBV19 to TRBJ1-1, with a tentative D call TRBD1 (6 bases). CDR3 length equals 13 residues. The germline V and J ends were trimmed by 5 bases and 7 bases, with 14 bases remaining between them. CDR1 and CDR2 (germline): LNHDA, SQIVND (reference sequence). Here the CDR3 reads CASSPGVLFEAFF. In DNA, the CDR3 is TGTGCCAGTAGTCCAGGGGTCCTGTTTGAAGCTTTCTTT. Supplemented by reference TRBV19 and TRBJ1-1, the full variable domain reads DGGITQSPKYLFRKEGQNVTLSCEQNLNHDAMYWYRQDPGQGLRLIYYSQIVNDFQKGDIAEGYSVSREKKESFPLTVTSAQKNPTAFYLCASSPGVLFEAFFGQGTRLTVV.